The 21 T cell receptor beta chains presented below share a single source sample, sequenced in a study of blood T cell repertoires in COVID-19 (dated by TCRdb to the early 2020s). Receptors were amplified or captured by the immunoSEQ multiplex PCR assay. TCRdb holds this immuneACCESS table with in-frame rearrangements only. Some clones are missing; in checked studies, unresolved V genes explain under half, and the rest has no known cause. Across this sample there are 450,000 or so clones, with 89% seen only once. The ten largest clones represent around 1.5% of the sample. The sample consisted of peripheral blood. The receptors derive from a middle-aged woman with COVID-19, enrolled during active disease.

This clone came up once. The gene calls are TRBV14 and TRBJ1-6; D gene uncertain. Trimming removed 5 bases from V and 2 bases from J, with 10 bases in between. The CDR3 loop spans 15 amino acids. Per the germline V gene, CDR1 is SGHDN and CDR2 is FVKESK. CDR3 in amino acids: CASSTLTPYNSPLHF. The CDR3 nucleotides are TGTGCCAGCAGCACATTAACCCCCTATAATTCACCCCTCCACTTT.

V and J are TRBV5-3 and TRBJ2-4, with 8 nucleotides matching TRBD1. TRBV5-3 is treated as an ORF (open reading frame) with a function not yet certain. The CDR3 spans 20 residues. J was trimmed by 1 base and V by 0 bases; bases with no gene match: 15. CDR3 DNA: TGTGCCAGAAGCTTGGTTCCGGGACAGGTGGAGGTGGACGCCAAAAACATTCAGTACTTC. This encodes CARSLVPGQVEVDAKNIQYF.

V gene TRBV2 combines with J gene TRBJ1-1, with D possibly matching TRBD1 (6 bases). V was cut by 7 bases and J by 6 bases, with 18 bases left in between. The CDR3 length is 14 residues. The germline CDR1 and CDR2 sequences are SNHLY and FYNNEI. The CDR3 is CASTLQGPTAEAFF. The CDR3 region has the DNA TGTGCCAGCACTCTACAGGGCCCTACGGCTGAAGCTTTCTTT.

The chain has TRBV6-1 and TRBJ1-2; tentative D call: TRBD1 (5 bases). The germline V gene has CDR1 MNHNS and CDR2 SASEGT. Trimming left V 0 bases short and J 5 bases short, with 7 bases between. This CDR3 has 13 amino acids. The CDR3 here is CASSEAAGYGYTF. The CDR3 DNA sequence: TGTGCCAGCAGTGAAGCCGCAGGGTATGGCTACACCTTC.

The chain joins TRBV5-6 to TRBJ1-1; 9 nucleotides line up with TRBD1. The trim removed 4 bases at V and 5 bases at J, leaving 6 bases unmatched. The V gene's germline CDR1 is SGHDT and CDR2 YYEEEE. There are 14 residues in the CDR3. CDR3 amino acids: CASSTGTGRTEAFF. The CDR3 DNA follows: TGTGCCAGCAGCACCGGGACAGGGCGGACTGAAGCTTTCTTT.

The genes are TRBV5-1 and TRBJ1-1; weak D call: TRBD1 (5 bases). Looked up from germline, CDR1 is SGHRS and CDR2 is YFSETQ. V lost 0 bases and J 4 bases, leaving 19 bases between the germline ends. The CDR3 is made up of 17 amino acids. The CDR3: CASSLDVFAGSGTEAFF. CDR3 in DNA: TGCGCCAGCAGCTTGGACGTCTTTGCAGGGTCGGGCACTGAAGCTTTCTTT.

J is TRBJ2-1 and V is TRBV10-3, with a weak D call TRBD2 (5 bases). Trimming took off 3 bases at V and 12 bases at J, with 15 bases between the two ends. The CDR3 contains 13 residues. Germline assignment: CDR1 ENHRY and CDR2 SYGVKD. CDR3 sequence reads: CAISDRGNLGQFF. CDR3 coding DNA: TGTGCCATCAGTGACCGGGGAAACCTGGGGCAGTTCTTC.

This chain uses TRBV12-2 with TRBJ2-3; TRBD2, the table's D call, was not compared with the DNA. TRBV12-2 is annotated as a pseudogene. There are 18 residues in the CDR3. CDR3 nucleotides: TGTGCAAGTCGCTTAGGCGGAGCGGGGGGCCCTAGCACAGATACGCAGTATTTT. Translation: CASRLGGAGGPSTDTQYF.

V gene TRBV4-3 combines with J gene TRBJ2-1; maybe TRBD2 (6 bases). Germline-derived CDR1 and CDR2 are LGHNA and YSLEER. The CDR3 has 15 amino acids. Trimming shortened V by 0 bases and J by 7 bases, and 13 bases separated the two germline ends. The CDR3 loop reads CASSQDGGSNNEQFF. The CDR3 bases are TGCGCCAGCAGCCAAGATGGGGGGAGTAATAATGAGCAGTTCTTC.

This clone showed up just once. The gene calls are TRBV3-1 (or the pseudogene TRBV3-2) and TRBJ1-1; D is ambiguous. Between the trimmed V and J ends, which lost 3 bases and 1 base, there was a span of 9 bases. Germline V gene sequence: CDR1 LGHDT, CDR2 YNNKEL (reference sequence). This CDR3 spans 14 amino acids. CDR3 region: CASSQARGNTEAFF. As DNA, the CDR3 is TGTGCCAGCAGCCAGGCTCGGGGGAACACTGAAGCTTTCTTT.

This clone was picked up one time. The chain combines TRBV28 with TRBJ2-7; 10 bases agree with TRBD2. From germline, CDR1 is MDHEN and CDR2 SYDVKM. The CDR3 loop spans 16 amino acids. J lost 5 bases, V lost 1 base, and 8 bases had no gene match. The CDR3 DNA follows: TGTGCCAGCAGTTTATTGGGTAGCGGGGGGACCCACGAGCAGTACTTC. Translated: CASSLLGSGGTHEQYF. Full variable domain (missing parts from reference TRBV28 and TRBJ2-7): DVKVTQSSRYLVKRTGEKVFLECVQDMDHENMFWYRQDPGLGLRLIYFSYDVKMKEKGDIPEGYSVSREKKERFSLILESASTNQTSMYLCASSLLGSGGTHEQYFGPGTRLTVT.

This clone was detected only once. V is TRBV7-2 and J is TRBJ2-3; D is perhaps TRBD2 (5 bases). The CDR3 consists of 15 residues. Looked up from germline, CDR1 is SGHTA and CDR2 is FQGNSA. The ends were cut back, 0 bases at V and 2 bases at J, with 9 bases in the middle. Here the CDR3 DNA reads TGTGCCAGCAGCTTAGCCGGGGTGGACACAGATACGCAGTATTTT. Translated: CASSLAGVDTDTQYF.

This clone has only one observation. The chain links TRBV2 to TRBJ1-6; 8 bases agree with TRBD1. Per germline, CDR1 SNHLY and CDR2 FYNNEI. V lost 2 bases, J lost 7 bases, and 4 bases stayed unmatched. The CDR3 loop spans 15 amino acids. CDR3: CASSERQGSNSPLHF. The CDR3 nucleotides are TGTGCCAGCAGTGAACGACAGGGGAGCAATTCACCCCTCCACTTT.

V and J are TRBV27 and TRBJ2-1, with 14 bases matching TRBD2. Germline assignment: CDR1 MNHEY and CDR2 SMNVEV (reference sequence). V dropped 8 bases and J dropped 3; count of bases not matched to a gene: 12. CDR3 size: 18 residues. CDR3: CASGRQGGLAGDYNEQFF. CDR3 DNA: TGTGCCAGCGGTAGACAGGGGGGACTAGCGGGGGACTACAATGAGCAGTTCTTC.

This chain links TRBV9 with TRBJ1-1, with 8 bases lining up with TRBD1. CDR3 length equals 16 residues. V lost 2 bases and J lost 1; bases outside the gene matches: 7. Per germline, CDR1 SGDLS and CDR2 YYNGEE. In nucleotides, the CDR3 is TGTGCCAGCAGCGTGGCGACAGGGGAGGGGAACACTGAAGCTTTCTTT. Translated, it gives CASSVATGEGNTEAFF.

This sequence joins TRBV3-1 (or the pseudogene TRBV3-2) and TRBJ2-2; TRBD1 aligns across 9 bases. The germline V gene has CDR1 LGHDT and CDR2 YNNKEL (reference sequence). The CDR3 loop spans 18 amino acids. V shed 4 bases and J 4 bases; nucleotides not matched to a gene: 13. In DNA form, the CDR3 reads TGTGCCAGCAGCCCACCGGGACAGGGCGTGAGGTTCACCGGGGAGCTGTTTTTT. This sequence encodes CASSPPGQGVRFTGELFF.

The chain links TRBV2 to TRBJ1-2, with 7 bases that match TRBD1. This CDR3 has 12 residues. With 9 bases clipped from V and 4 bases from J, the junction kept 5 bases outside the gene matches. Germline CDR1 is SNHLY and CDR2 is FYNNEI. The CDR3 DNA reads TGTGCCAGTGGGACAGATCCCTATGGCTACACCTTC. It is translated as CASGTDPYGYTF.

This clone was picked up one time. The chain uses TRBV19 and TRBJ2-3; D may be TRBD2 (7 bases). This CDR3 spans 16 amino acids. The ends were cut back, 1 base at V and 6 bases at J, with 17 bases in the middle. Per germline, CDR1 LNHDA and CDR2 SQIVND (reference sequence). For the CDR3, the DNA is TGTGCCAGTAGTATAGTGGGGGCGGGAGTAACTGATACGCAGTATTTT. Its translation: CASSIVGAGVTDTQYF.

The gene calls are TRBV7-8 and TRBJ2-7, with a possible D match to TRBD1 (6 bases). The CDR3 totals 16 residues. In germline, CDR1 is SGHVS, CDR2 FQNEAQ. Trimming removed 2 bases from V and 2 bases from J, with 16 bases in between. CDR3 DNA sequence: TGTGCCAGCAGCTTATTGTGGGGGCGAGAGGCCTACGAGCAGTACTTC. Translating gives CASSLLWGREAYEQYF.

This chain joins TRBV12-3 or TRBV12-4 and TRBJ1-6; tentatively, D is TRBD1 (6 bases). Trimming took 5 bases from V and 8 from J, leaving 10 bases between them. The CDR3 runs to 13 residues. The CDR3 sequence is CASSGQNYSPLHF. CDR3 DNA: TGTGCCAGCAGTGGACAGAACTATTCACCCCTCCACTTT.

V gene TRBV19 combines with J gene TRBJ2-5; 9 bases map to TRBD1. V lost 4 bases and J lost 2; bases outside the gene matches: 11. This CDR3 is built from 17 residues. Germline V lookup: CDR1 LNHDA, CDR2 SQIVND (reference sequence). The CDR3 region has the DNA TGTGCCAGTAGTAGCTACCCCGGGACAGGGCCTCAAGAGACCCAGTACTTC. It encodes CASSSYPGTGPQETQYF.